The 5 T cell receptor beta chains presented below share a single source sample, sequenced in a study of CD8 T cells in ankylosing spondylitis. The study's findings and limits: Ankylosing spondylitis blood appeared to carry a characteristic TCR beta motif of eight or nine highly homologous variants.

MiXCR, applied by TCRdb to the 5' RACE reads, yields one record per CDR3 protein. The sample has 500,000 to 550,000 distinct CDR3 sequences, about 12% seen once. Antigen specificity for these receptors is unknown. Specimen: blood, either unsorted or a sorted T cell fraction (not recorded which). These receptors were obtained from a male donor with ankylosing spondylitis.

The chain links TRBV6-1 to TRBJ2-1; 12 bases are a match to TRBD1. V was pared by 6 bases and J by 4 bases, with 10 bases of the junction left unmatched. In germline, CDR1 is MNHNS, CDR2 SASEGT. The CDR3 is 17 residues long. The CDR3 here is CASSLPLGQGAYNEQFF. The CDR3 DNA reads as TGTGCCAGCAGCCTTCCCCTGGGACAGGGGGCTTACAATGAGCAGTTCTTC.

A few counts support this clonotype. The gene calls are TRBV20-1 and TRBJ2-5; possibly TRBD1 or TRBD2 for D (7 bases each). Trimming left V 5 bases short and J 5 bases short, with 15 bases between. Germline CDR1 and CDR2: DFQATT and SNEGSKA (reference sequence). The CDR3 contains 13 residues. In nucleotides, the CDR3 is TGCAGTGCTGACGCTCAGGGGGGGGAGACCCAGTACTTC. This codes for CSADAQGGETQYF.

This clonotype was seen a handful of times. The CDR3 DNA follows: TGCAGTGCTAGAAGTCAGGGGAAGGGTCAGCCCCAGCATTTT. This encodes CSARSQGKGQPQHF. The rearrangement uses TRBV20-1 and TRBJ1-5; TRBD1 is a possible D gene (6 bases). The CDR3 loop spans 14 amino acids. V was cut by 2 bases and J by 6 bases, with 14 bases left in between. Germline V gene data show CDR1 as DFQATT and CDR2 as SNEGSKA (reference sequence).

The V call is TRBV9, the J call TRBJ2-1, with TRBD2 matching 7 bases. After removal of 2 bases from V and 7 bases from J, the junction contained 3 bases not matched to a gene. The CDR3 has 13 residues. CDR1 and CDR2 (germline): SGDLS, YYNGEE. CDR3 coding DNA: TGTGCCAGCAGCGTCGGTAGCGGGAATGAGCAGTTCTTC. Encoded protein: CASSVGSGNEQFF.

The table lists this clonotype with many counts. The chain is built from TRBV29-1 and TRBJ2-2; D not certain. CDR3 size: 11 residues. Germline V gives CDR1 SQVTM, CDR2 ANQGSEA. The CDR3 nucleotides are TGCAGTAGCTCGGTCACCGGGGAGCTGTTTTTT. It translates to CSSSVTGELFF.